The source of this T cell receptor beta chain is a study of response to subunit inactivated influenza vaccine. Study-wide points: There was a suggestion from the authors that each seasonal influenza vaccination recruits few new T cells.

TCRdb reprocessed the RT-PCR reads with MiXCR, giving one entry per CDR3 protein. The data contain 600,000 to 700,000 distinct CDR3 sequences, 14% of them seen just once; the ten biggest clones take up 7.5% to 9%. This clonotype has a count of ten or more. Its target is unknown. The CDR3 loop spans 13 amino acids. V lost 3 bases and J 9 bases, leaving 14 bases between the germline ends. The rearrangement links TRBV12-3 or TRBV12-4 to TRBJ1-1; D ambiguous. The origin of this receptor is a man aged 50 or older who received an inactivated influenza vaccine. The sample was PBMCs from blood, taken about 14 days before vaccination. The CDR3 spells CASSLAPSGKAFF. The DNA of the CDR3 is TGTGCCAGCAGTTTGGCCCCATCCGGGAAAGCTTTCTTT.